The rows below give T cell receptor beta chains drawn from one sample of a study of Tregs in tolerant kidney transplant recipients. Using immunoSEQ multiplex PCR, the repertoire was profiled, and TCRdb retains in-frame clones only, with some absent. Here the sample spans roughly 17,000 clones, roughly four fifths being singletons. The sample comprised Tregs from blood. Receptors were obtained from a human donor in good health. Each CDR3 is given with its conserved first and last residue. The D gene is left open where the match is weak. Clone size, where shown, is once, few, many, or a class for clones that have expanded.

CSVVNRGYGYTF,TGCAGCGTTGTGAATAGGGGCTATGGCTACACCTTC,NA,TRBV29-1,NA,TRBJ1-2
CASSLYSDSSYEQYF,TGTGCCAGCAGCTTATATTCGGATAGCTCCTACGAGCAGTACTTC,NA,TRBV11-2,NA,TRBJ2-7
CASGPPSNTGELFF,TGTGCCAGCGGCCCCCCCAGTAACACCGGGGAGCTGTTTTTT,NA,TRBV2,NA,TRBJ2-2
CASSLVDRLKNTEAFF,TGTGCCAGCAGCTTGGTGGACAGACTTAAGAACACTGAAGCTTTCTTT,NA,TRBV7-8,NA,TRBJ1-1
CASNIKPGTSGGREETQYF,TGCGCCAGCAACATAAAGCCCGGGACTAGCGGGGGTCGGGAAGAGACCCAGTACTTC,TRBD2,TRBV5-1,few,TRBJ2-5
CATSSNRGPYEQYF,TGTGCCACCAGCAGTAACAGGGGACCCTACGAGCAGTACTTC,TRBD1,TRBV15,few,TRBJ2-7
CASSQGADVNTIYF,TGTGCCAGCTCACAAGGCGCGGACGTGAACACCATATATTTT,NA,TRBV18,NA,TRBJ1-3
CASRRQGARREQYF,TGTGCCAGCAGACGACAGGGGGCGAGACGCGAGCAGTACTTC,TRBD1,TRBV6-1,once,TRBJ2-7
CASSILGRRGTEAFF,TGTGCCAGTAGTATACTAGGCCGGAGAGGCACTGAAGCTTTCTTT,NA,TRBV19,once,TRBJ1-1
CASSEEGLDLNEQFF,TGTGCCAGCAGTGAAGAAGGACTAGACCTCAATGAGCAGTTCTTC,TRBD2,TRBV6-1,NA,TRBJ2-1
CASSTIRGSGELFF,TGTGCCAGTAGTACGATCAGGGGCTCCGGGGAGCTGTTTTTT,NA,TRBV19,NA,TRBJ2-2